The 9 T cell receptor beta chains reported below all come from one sample, sequenced in a study of blood T cell repertoires in COVID-19. Only in-frame clones appear in the TCRdb table, and some are missing; sequencing was by immunoSEQ multiplex PCR. The sample contains about 130,000 clones, about four fifths of which appear only once. The sequencing sample was made of PBMCs or T cells enriched from blood (not recorded which). The receptors derive from a man over 45 who had recovered from COVID-19.

The chain has TRBV28 and TRBJ1-4, with 10 bases fitting TRBD1. Looked up from germline, CDR1 is MDHEN and CDR2 is SYDVKM. The CDR3 runs 16 residues. With V trimmed by 4 bases and J by 8 bases, 10 bases remained unmatched. The CDR3 reads CASSSPTGGAREKLFF. The CDR3 nucleotides are TGTGCCAGCAGTTCCCCGACAGGGGGCGCCCGCGAAAAACTGTTTTTT. The variable domain in full, with the rest retrieved from reference TRBV28 and TRBJ1-4, is DVKVTQSSRYLVKRTGEKVFLECVQDMDHENMFWYRQDPGLGLRLIYFSYDVKMKEKGDIPEGYSVSREKKERFSLILESASTNQTSMYLCASSSPTGGAREKLFFGSGTQLSVL.

The rearrangement links TRBV2 to TRBJ2-7; TRBD2 aligns across 11 bases. Trimming cost V 3 bases and J 3 bases; bases outside gene matches: 4. From germline, CDR1 is SNHLY and CDR2 FYNNEI. This CDR3 region has 15 residues. The CDR3 sequence is CASSDTSGGNYEQYF. The CDR3 DNA is TGTGCCAGCAGTGACACTAGCGGGGGAAACTACGAGCAGTACTTC.

This chain connects TRBV5-8 to TRBJ1-4; TRBD1 might be the D (5 bases). Germline lookup yields CDR1 SGHTS and CDR2 YDEGEE. Trimming pared 5 bases from V and 8 bases from J, leaving 16 bases between. The CDR3 runs 14 residues. In DNA, the CDR3 is TGTGCCAGCAGGGGAGGGACCGAGAGGGAAAAACTGTTTTTT. Translation: CASRGGTEREKLFF.

This clone was observed a handful of times. The chain employs TRBV28 and TRBJ1-2, with 8 nucleotides matching TRBD1. Unmatched junction bases numbered 6, after V lost 6 bases and J lost 6 bases. Per the germline V gene, CDR1 is MDHEN and CDR2 is SYDVKM. The length of the CDR3 is 13 residues. The CDR3 protein is CASRKTGEDGYTF. As DNA, the CDR3 is TGTGCCAGCAGGAAGACAGGGGAAGATGGCTACACCTTC.

The chain links TRBV6-6 to TRBJ1-2, with 10 positions matching TRBD1. CDR1 is MNHNY and CDR2 is SVGAGI in the germline V gene (reference sequence). The V segment lost 7 bases and the J segment 4 bases; nucleotides outside the gene matches: 6. This CDR3 region has 14 residues. The CDR3 protein is CASIRQGAGYGYTF. The DNA for the CDR3 is TGTGCCAGCATTCGACAGGGGGCAGGCTATGGCTACACCTTC.

The genes are TRBV9 and TRBJ1-1, with TRBD1 matching 10 bases. This CDR3 has 16 amino acids. V dropped 7 bases and J dropped 1; count of bases not matched to a gene: 10. The germline V gene encodes CDR1 SGDLS and CDR2 YYNGEE. CDR3 DNA sequence: TGTGCCAGCTCGGGACAGGGGTTGGGTGAGAACACTGAAGCTTTCTTT. It specifies CASSGQGLGENTEAFF.

V and J are TRBV6-1 and TRBJ1-4, with D tentatively TRBD1 (6 bases). This CDR3 is 16 amino acids long. Germline values: CDR1 MNHNS, CDR2 SASEGT. Trimming took 2 bases from V and 6 from J, leaving 16 bases between them. The CDR3 DNA reads TGTGCCAGCAGTGAAAGAAAGGGACAAGAGTATGAAAAACTGTTTTTT. It encodes CASSERKGQEYEKLFF.

The chain joins TRBV2 to TRBJ1-4; TRBD1 matches at 8 bases. Germline values: CDR1 SNHLY, CDR2 FYNNEI. CDR3 size: 15 residues. V lost 7 bases, J lost 4 bases, and 8 bases stayed unmatched. CDR3 nucleotide sequence: TGTGCCAGCACGGGCAGGGGGCTTGGTAATGAAAAACTGTTTTTT. It translates to CASTGRGLGNEKLFF. Together with reference TRBV2 and TRBJ1-4, the CDR3 gives the full variable domain: EPEVTQTPSHQVTQMGQEVILRCVPISNHLYFYWYRQILGQKVEFLVSFYNNEISEKSEIFDDQFSVERPDGSNFTLKIRSTKLEDSAMYFCASTGRGLGNEKLFFGSGTQLSVL.

The chain has TRBV10-2 and TRBJ2-7; tentative D call: TRBD1 (5 bases). Germline CDR1 reads WSHSY; CDR2 reads SAAADI. With 9 bases removed from V and 7 bases from J, the gap between germline ends came to 16 bases. This CDR3 contains 12 residues. The CDR3 protein is CASYRTLGEQYF. Written as DNA, the CDR3 is TGCGCCAGTTACAGGACCCTCGGGGAGCAGTACTTC.